This entry lists 9 T cell receptor beta chains sequenced from one sample in a study of CD8 T cells in ankylosing spondylitis. TCRdb redid the calling of the 5' RACE reads with MiXCR, one entry per CDR3 protein. The sample includes a few hundred thousand distinct CDR3 sequences, under 14% of them seen just once. Source material: blood, either unsorted or a sorted T cell fraction (not recorded which). Receptors originate from a female donor with ankylosing spondylitis or in good health (not recorded which).

This clonotype was seen just once. This may be a read error: a much more frequent sequence differs by one nucleotide. This sequence joins TRBV5-6 and TRBJ2-7; D ambiguous. CDR1 and CDR2 from the germline V gene are SGHDT and YYEEEE. The V and J ends lost 9 bases and 1 base respectively, with 14 bases between them. The CDR3 totals 13 residues. The CDR3 is CANRPRRSYEQYF. The CDR3 DNA is TGTGCCAACAGACCGAGACGGTCCTACGAGCAGTACTTC.

The genes are TRBV12-3 or TRBV12-4 and TRBJ2-7, with 7 bases identical to TRBD2. The CDR3 contains 14 residues. The V segment lost 5 bases and the J segment 5 bases; nucleotides outside the gene matches: 9. This chain's CDR3 is CASSLTSERDEQYF. CDR3 coding DNA: TGTGCCAGCAGTCTTACTAGCGAAAGGGACGAGCAGTACTTC.

CDR3 in amino acids: CASKGQGGSADTQYF. In DNA form, the CDR3 reads TGCGCCAGCAAGGGACAGGGGGGGAGCGCAGATACGCAGTATTTT. The gene calls are TRBV5-1 and TRBJ2-3, with 11 bases fitting TRBD1. CDR1 is SGHRS, CDR2 YFSETQ, per germline. The CDR3 is 15 amino acids. V trimming: 6 bases; J trimming: 4 bases; junction bases outside the gene matches: 7.

In its sample, this clonotype was seen many times. V and J are TRBV6-6 and TRBJ1-2; D unclear. Germline V CDR1 and CDR2: MNHNY, SVGAGI (reference sequence). CDR3 length: 13 amino acids. Trimming took off 6 bases at V and 6 bases at J, with 14 bases between the two ends. Written as DNA, the CDR3 is TGTGCCAGCAGCCCCCGGGAGATCAATGGCTACACCTTC. Protein sequence: CASSPREINGYTF.

This clonotype was observed many times. The chain employs TRBV20-1 and TRBJ2-1; perhaps TRBD1 as D (5 bases). The CDR3 totals 13 residues. V lost 6 bases, J lost 4 bases, and 13 bases lay in between. Germline V gives CDR1 DFQATT, CDR2 SNEGSKA (reference sequence). Here the CDR3 DNA reads TGCAGTGCGGGGCAGGGTAGATACAATGAGCAGTTCTTC. Amino acids: CSAGQGRYNEQFF.

This clonotype was found many times. V usage is TRBV29-1 and J usage is TRBJ2-2; TRBD1 aligns across 7 bases. Germline CDR1 SQVTM, CDR2 ANQGSEA. Unmatched junction bases numbered 1, after V lost 6 bases and J lost 0 bases. The CDR3 is made up of 13 amino acids. The CDR3: CSVDRANTGELFF. The CDR3 coding sequence is TGCAGCGTAGACAGGGCGAACACCGGGGAGCTGTTTTTT.

Many counts were recorded for this clonotype. The chain has TRBV5-1 and TRBJ2-6, with TRBD1 identical over 7 bases. The CDR3 loop spans 19 amino acids. After removal of 4 bases from V and 0 bases from J, the junction contained 13 bases not matched to a gene. CDR1 SGHRS and CDR2 YFSETQ come from the germline V gene. This chain's CDR3 is CASSGKQGPPLSGANVLTF. For the CDR3, the DNA is TGCGCCAGCAGCGGAAAACAGGGGCCTCCACTCTCTGGGGCCAACGTCCTGACTTTC. The complete variable domain, with remaining parts taken from reference TRBV5-1 and TRBJ2-6, reads KAGVTQTPRYLIKTRGQQVTLSCSPISGHRSVSWYQQTPGQGLQFLFEYFSETQRNKGNFPGRFSGRQFSNSRSEMNVSTLELGDSALYLCASSGKQGPPLSGANVLTFGAGSRLTVL.

A few counts support this clonotype. J is TRBJ2-2 and V is TRBV7-9; D is ambiguous. This CDR3 is built from 13 residues. Trimming took 4 bases from V and 5 from J, leaving 8 bases between them. Germline assignment: CDR1 SEHNR and CDR2 FQNEAQ (reference sequence). The chain's CDR3 is CASSSQATGELFF. In DNA form, the CDR3 reads TGTGCCAGCAGCTCTCAGGCGACCGGGGAGCTGTTTTTT.

This clonotype was recorded at least ten times. The chain combines TRBV5-1 with TRBJ1-1; perhaps TRBD1 as D (6 bases). CDR1 is SGHRS, CDR2 YFSETQ, per germline. The CDR3 spans 15 residues. Trimming took 4 bases from V and 0 from J, leaving 13 bases between them. This CDR3 reads CASSPLTGLNTEAFF. CDR3 in DNA: TGCGCCAGCAGCCCCTTGACAGGCTTGAACACTGAAGCTTTCTTT.